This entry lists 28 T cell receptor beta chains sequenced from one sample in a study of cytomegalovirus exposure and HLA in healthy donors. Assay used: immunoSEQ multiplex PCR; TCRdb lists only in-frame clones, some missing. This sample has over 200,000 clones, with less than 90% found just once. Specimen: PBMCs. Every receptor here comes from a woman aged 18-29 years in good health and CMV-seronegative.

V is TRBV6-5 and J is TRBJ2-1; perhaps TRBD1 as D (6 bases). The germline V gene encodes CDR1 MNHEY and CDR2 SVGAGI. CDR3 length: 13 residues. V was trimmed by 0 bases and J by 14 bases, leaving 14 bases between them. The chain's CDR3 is CASSYSTRGKEFF. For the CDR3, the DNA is TGTGCCAGCAGTTACTCGACGAGGGGGAAGGAGTTCTTC.

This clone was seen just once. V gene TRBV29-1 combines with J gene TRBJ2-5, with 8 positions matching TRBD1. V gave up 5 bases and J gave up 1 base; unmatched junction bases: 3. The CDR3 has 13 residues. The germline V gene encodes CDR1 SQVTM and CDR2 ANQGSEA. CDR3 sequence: CSVPTGGQETQYF. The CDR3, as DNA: TGCAGCGTTCCTACAGGGGGCCAAGAGACCCAGTACTTC.

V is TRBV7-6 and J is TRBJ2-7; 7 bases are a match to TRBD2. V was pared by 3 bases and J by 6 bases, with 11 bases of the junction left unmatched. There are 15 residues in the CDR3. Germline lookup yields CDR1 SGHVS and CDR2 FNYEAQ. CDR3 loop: CASSLGAGPVGEQYF. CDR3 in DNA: TGTGCCAGCAGCTTGGGAGCGGGACCAGTCGGCGAGCAGTACTTC.

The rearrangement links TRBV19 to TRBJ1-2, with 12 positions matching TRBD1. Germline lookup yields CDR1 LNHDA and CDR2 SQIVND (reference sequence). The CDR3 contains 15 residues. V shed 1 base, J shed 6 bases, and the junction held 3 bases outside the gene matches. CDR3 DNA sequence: TGTGCCAGTAGTATAGGGGACAGGGGGCGGAATGGCTACACCTTC. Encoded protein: CASSIGDRGRNGYTF.

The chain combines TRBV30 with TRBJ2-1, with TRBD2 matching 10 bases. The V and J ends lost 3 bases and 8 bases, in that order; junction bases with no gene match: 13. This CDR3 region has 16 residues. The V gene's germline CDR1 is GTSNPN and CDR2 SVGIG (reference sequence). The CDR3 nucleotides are TGTGCCTGGAGGGAGGTGCTAGCGGGAGAAAGTGATGAGCAGTTCTTC. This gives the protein CAWREVLAGESDEQFF.

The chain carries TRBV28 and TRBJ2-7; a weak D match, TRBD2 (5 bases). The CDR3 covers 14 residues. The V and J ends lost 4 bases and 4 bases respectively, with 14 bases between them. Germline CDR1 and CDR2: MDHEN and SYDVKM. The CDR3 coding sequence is TGTGCCAGCAGTTCCCCCCGCGGGCTGTACGAGCAGTACTTC. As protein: CASSSPRGLYEQYF.

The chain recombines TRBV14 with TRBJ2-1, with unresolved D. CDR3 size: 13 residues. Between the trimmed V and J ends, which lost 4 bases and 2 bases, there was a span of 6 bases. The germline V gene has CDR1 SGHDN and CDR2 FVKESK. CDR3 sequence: CASSPSTYNEQFF. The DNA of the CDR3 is TGTGCCAGCAGCCCTTCAACCTACAATGAGCAGTTCTTC.

CDR3 in DNA: TGTGCCAGCCGACCGACAGGGGGCAAGGGCAAAAACATTCAGTACTTC. Translated, it gives CASRPTGGKGKNIQYF. The genes are TRBV7-9 and TRBJ2-4; TRBD1 matches 10 bases. The CDR3 runs 16 residues. After removal of 8 bases from V and 3 bases from J, the junction contained 10 bases not matched to a gene. Germline assignment: CDR1 SEHNR and CDR2 FQNEAQ (reference sequence).

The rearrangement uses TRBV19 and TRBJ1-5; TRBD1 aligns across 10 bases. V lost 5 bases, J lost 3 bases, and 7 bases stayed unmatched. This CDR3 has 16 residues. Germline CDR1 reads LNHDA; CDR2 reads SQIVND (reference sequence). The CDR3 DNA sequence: TGTGCCAGTAGTTCCACGGACAGGGGGATCAATCAGCCCCAGCATTTT. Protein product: CASSSTDRGINQPQHF.

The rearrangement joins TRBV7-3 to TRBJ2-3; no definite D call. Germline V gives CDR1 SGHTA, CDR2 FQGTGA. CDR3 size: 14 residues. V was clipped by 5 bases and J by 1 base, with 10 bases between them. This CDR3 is CASSQDPRTDTQYF. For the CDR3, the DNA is TGTGCCAGCAGCCAAGACCCGCGCACAGATACGCAGTATTTT.

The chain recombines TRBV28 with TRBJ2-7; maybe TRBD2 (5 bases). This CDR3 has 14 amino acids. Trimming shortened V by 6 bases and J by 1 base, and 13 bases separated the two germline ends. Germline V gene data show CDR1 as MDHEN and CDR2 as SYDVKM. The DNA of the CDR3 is TGTGCCAGCAGCTCGGTAGCGAAGTCCTACGAGCAGTACTTC. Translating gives CASSSVAKSYEQYF.

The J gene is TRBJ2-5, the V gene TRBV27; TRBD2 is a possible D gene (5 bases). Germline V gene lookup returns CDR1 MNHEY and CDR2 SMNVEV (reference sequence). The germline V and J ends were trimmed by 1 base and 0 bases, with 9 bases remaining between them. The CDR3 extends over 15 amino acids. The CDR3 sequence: CASSLYGGYQETQYF. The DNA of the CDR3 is TGTGCCAGCAGTTTATATGGCGGGTACCAAGAGACCCAGTACTTC.

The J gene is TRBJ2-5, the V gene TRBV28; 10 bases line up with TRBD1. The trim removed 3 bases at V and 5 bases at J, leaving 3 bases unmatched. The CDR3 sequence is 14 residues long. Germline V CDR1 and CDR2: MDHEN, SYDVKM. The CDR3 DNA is TGTGCCAGCAGTTTGATGGGACAGGGGGAGACCCAGTACTTC. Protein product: CASSLMGQGETQYF.

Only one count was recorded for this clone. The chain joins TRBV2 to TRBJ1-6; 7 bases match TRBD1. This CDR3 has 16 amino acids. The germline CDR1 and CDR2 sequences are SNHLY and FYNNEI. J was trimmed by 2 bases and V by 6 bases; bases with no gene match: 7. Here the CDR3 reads CASRQTGDPYNSPLHF. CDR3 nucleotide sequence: TGTGCCAGCAGACAAACAGGGGACCCCTATAATTCACCCCTCCACTTT. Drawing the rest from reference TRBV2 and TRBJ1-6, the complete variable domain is EPEVTQTPSHQVTQMGQEVILRCVPISNHLYFYWYRQILGQKVEFLVSFYNNEISEKSEIFDDQFSVERPDGSNFTLKIRSTKLEDSAMYFCASRQTGDPYNSPLHFGNGTRLTVT.

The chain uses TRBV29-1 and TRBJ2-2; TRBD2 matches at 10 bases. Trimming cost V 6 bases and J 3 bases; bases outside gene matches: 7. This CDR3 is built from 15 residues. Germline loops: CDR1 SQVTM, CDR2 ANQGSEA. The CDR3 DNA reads TGCAGCGTCGATCTAGCGGGGGTGGACACCGGGGAGCTGTTTTTT. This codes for CSVDLAGVDTGELFF.

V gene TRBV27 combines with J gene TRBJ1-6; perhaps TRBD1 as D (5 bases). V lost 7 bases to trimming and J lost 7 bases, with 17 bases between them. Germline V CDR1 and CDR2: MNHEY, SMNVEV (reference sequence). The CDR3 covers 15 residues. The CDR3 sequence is CASTLMAGGNSPLHF. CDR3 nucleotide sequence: TGTGCCAGCACCCTCATGGCGGGGGGGAATTCACCCCTCCACTTT.

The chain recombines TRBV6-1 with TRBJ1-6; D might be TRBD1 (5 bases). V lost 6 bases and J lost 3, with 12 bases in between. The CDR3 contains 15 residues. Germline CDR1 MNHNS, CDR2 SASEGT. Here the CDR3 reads CASRTGSDYNSPLHF. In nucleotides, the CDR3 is TGTGCCAGCAGAACAGGTTCTGACTATAATTCACCCCTCCACTTT.

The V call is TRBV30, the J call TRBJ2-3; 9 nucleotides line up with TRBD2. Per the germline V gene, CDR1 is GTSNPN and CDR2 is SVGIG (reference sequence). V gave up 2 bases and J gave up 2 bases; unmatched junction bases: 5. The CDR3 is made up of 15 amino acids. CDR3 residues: CAWSPGTSPTDTQYF. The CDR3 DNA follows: TGTGCCTGGAGTCCCGGGACTAGCCCCACAGATACGCAGTATTTT. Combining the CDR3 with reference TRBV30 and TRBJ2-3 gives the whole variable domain SQTIHQWPATLVQPVGSPLSLECTVEGTSNPNLYWYRQAAGRGLQLLFYSVGIGQISSEVPQNLSASRPQDRQFILSSKKLLLSDSGFYLCAWSPGTSPTDTQYFGPGTRLTVL.

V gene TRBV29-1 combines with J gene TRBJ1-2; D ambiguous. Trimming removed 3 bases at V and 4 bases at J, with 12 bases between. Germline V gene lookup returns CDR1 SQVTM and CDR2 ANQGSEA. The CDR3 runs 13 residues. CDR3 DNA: TGCAGCGTTGAGATAGTCAGAAGCTATGGCTACACCTTC. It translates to CSVEIVRSYGYTF.

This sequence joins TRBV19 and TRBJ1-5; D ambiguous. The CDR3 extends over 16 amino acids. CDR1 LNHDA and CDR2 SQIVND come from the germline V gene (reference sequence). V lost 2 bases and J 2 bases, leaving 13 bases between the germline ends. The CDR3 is CASSIRAGSGNQPQHF. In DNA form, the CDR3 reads TGTGCCAGTAGTATAAGAGCGGGGTCGGGCAATCAGCCCCAGCATTTT. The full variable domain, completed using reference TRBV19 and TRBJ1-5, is DGGITQSPKYLFRKEGQNVTLSCEQNLNHDAMYWYRQDPGQGLRLIYYSQIVNDFQKGDIAEGYSVSREKKESFPLTVTSAQKNPTAFYLCASSIRAGSGNQPQHFGDGTRLSIL.

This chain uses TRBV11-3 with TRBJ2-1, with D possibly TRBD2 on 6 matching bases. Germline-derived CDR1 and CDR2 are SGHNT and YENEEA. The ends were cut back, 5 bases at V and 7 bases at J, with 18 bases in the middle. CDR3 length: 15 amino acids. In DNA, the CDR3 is TGTGCCAGCAGCCTTACCGGAGGGAGTTTGAATGAGCAGTTCTTC. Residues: CASSLTGGSLNEQFF.

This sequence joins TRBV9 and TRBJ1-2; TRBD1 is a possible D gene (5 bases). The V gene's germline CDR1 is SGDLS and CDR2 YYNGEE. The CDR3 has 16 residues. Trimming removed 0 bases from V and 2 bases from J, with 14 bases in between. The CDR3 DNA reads TGTGCCAGCAGCGTAGGGGCGGGGGGAATCAACTATGGCTACACCTTC. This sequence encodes CASSVGAGGINYGYTF.

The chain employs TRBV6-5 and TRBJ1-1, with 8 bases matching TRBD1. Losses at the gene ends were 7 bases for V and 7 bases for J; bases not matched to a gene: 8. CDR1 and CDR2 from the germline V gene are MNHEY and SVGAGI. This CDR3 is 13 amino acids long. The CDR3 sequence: CASTDGQGVEAFF. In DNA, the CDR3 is TGTGCCAGCACCGACGGACAGGGAGTTGAAGCTTTCTTT.

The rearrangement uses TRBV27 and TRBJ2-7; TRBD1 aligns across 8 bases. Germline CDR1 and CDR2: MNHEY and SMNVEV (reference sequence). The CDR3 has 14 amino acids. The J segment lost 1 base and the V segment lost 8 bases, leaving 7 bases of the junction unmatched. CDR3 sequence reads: CASQGQGNSYEQYF. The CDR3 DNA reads TGTGCCAGCCAAGGACAGGGTAATTCCTACGAGCAGTACTTC.

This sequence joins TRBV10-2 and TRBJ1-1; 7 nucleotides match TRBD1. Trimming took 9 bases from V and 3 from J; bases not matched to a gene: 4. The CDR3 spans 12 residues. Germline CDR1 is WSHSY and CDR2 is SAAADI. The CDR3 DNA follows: TGCGCCAGTTACAGGGGAGACACTGAAGCTTTCTTT. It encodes CASYRGDTEAFF.

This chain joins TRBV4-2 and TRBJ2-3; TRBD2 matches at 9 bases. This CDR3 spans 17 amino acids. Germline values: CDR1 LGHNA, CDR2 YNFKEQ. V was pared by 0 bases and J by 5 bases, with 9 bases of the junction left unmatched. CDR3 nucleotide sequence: TGTGCCAGCAGCCAAGAGGGTAGCGGGAGTCTGATAGATACGCAGTATTTT. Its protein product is CASSQEGSGSLIDTQYF.

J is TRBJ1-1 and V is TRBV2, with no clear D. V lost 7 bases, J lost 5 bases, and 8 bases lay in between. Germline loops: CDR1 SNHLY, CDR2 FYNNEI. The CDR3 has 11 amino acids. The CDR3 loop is CASTPRTEAFF. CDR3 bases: TGTGCCAGCACCCCTCGGACTGAAGCTTTCTTT.

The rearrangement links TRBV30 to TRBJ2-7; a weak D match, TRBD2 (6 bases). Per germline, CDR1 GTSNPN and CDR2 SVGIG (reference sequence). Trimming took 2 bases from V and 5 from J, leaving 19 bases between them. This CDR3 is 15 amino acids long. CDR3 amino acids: CAWSLQGPPGDEQYF. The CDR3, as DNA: TGTGCCTGGAGTCTCCAAGGCCCTCCGGGGGACGAGCAGTACTTC.